This TCR beta chain derives from a study of blood T cell repertoires in COVID-19. Across the study: Spain, Italy and the United States supplied samples that represented acute and convalescent COVID-19. T cells, B-cell-depleted T cells, or PBMCs provided the cDNA or gDNA that served as material.

As processed by the authors: Reference gene primer amplification gave nucleated cell count estimates. The protocol was immunoSEQ multiplex PCR, while the TCRdb copy is restricted to in-frame clones and leaves out a portion. That table gives V, J and clone size, and the DNA gave D and trimming. The sample yields about 330,000 clones, roughly 88% seen once. V was shortened by 1 base and J by 7 bases, with 16 bases between the two germline ends. Looked up from germline, CDR1 is SGHAT and CDR2 is FQNNGV. This CDR3 has 15 residues. The sample was peripheral blood. The chain has TRBV11-2 and TRBJ1-2, with D possibly being TRBD1 (6 bases). The TCR originated in a woman aged 45 to 65 with active or convalescent COVID-19. As DNA, the CDR3 is TGTGCCAGCAGCTTAGGACTACGGGGGGCCGGTGGCTACACCTTC. Translating it yields CASSLGLRGAGGYTF.